Listed here are 22 T cell receptor beta chains from one sample, sequenced in a study of blood T cell repertoires in COVID-19. Using immunoSEQ multiplex PCR, the repertoire was profiled, and TCRdb retains in-frame clones only, with some absent. The sample has 150,000 or so clones, roughly 90% seen once. The sequencing input was peripheral blood. These receptors were collected from a woman aged 45-59 years with acute or convalescent COVID-19.

CDR3 nucleotides: TGTGCCAGTAGTGAGGCTAGCGGTAAAGAGACCCAGTACTTC. This translates into CASSEASGKETQYF. The chain recombines TRBV19 with TRBJ2-5, with 7 bases lining up with TRBD2. The ends lost 5 bases at V and 3 bases at J; junction bases unmatched: 6. CDR3 length equals 14 residues. Looked up from germline, CDR1 is LNHDA and CDR2 is SQIVND (reference sequence).

This clone was found once. The chain employs TRBV9 and TRBJ2-1, with a weak D call TRBD1 (6 bases). CDR1 and CDR2 (germline): SGDLS, YYNGEE. Trimming removed 0 bases from V and 5 bases from J, with 15 bases in between. The CDR3 extends over 16 amino acids. CDR3 in amino acids: CASSVGWQGFHNEQFF. In DNA, the CDR3 is TGTGCCAGCAGCGTAGGATGGCAGGGGTTTCACAATGAGCAGTTCTTC.

The rearrangement uses TRBV11-2 and TRBJ1-4; 10 nucleotides line up with TRBD1. V shed 5 bases and J 5 bases; nucleotides not matched to a gene: 8. The length of the CDR3 is 16 residues. Per germline, CDR1 SGHAT and CDR2 FQNNGV. CDR3 sequence: CASSLTGGAYNEKLFF. CDR3 sequence (DNA): TGTGCCAGCAGCCTGACAGGGGGCGCTTACAATGAAAAACTGTTTTTT. The variable domain in full, with the rest retrieved from reference TRBV11-2 and TRBJ1-4, is EAGVAQSPRYKIIEKRQSVAFWCNPISGHATLYWYQQILGQGPKLLIQFQNNGVVDDSQLPKDRFSAERLKGVDSTLKIQPAKLEDSAVYLCASSLTGGAYNEKLFFGSGTQLSVL.

V and J are TRBV7-7 and TRBJ2-1, with 9 positions matching TRBD2. This CDR3 contains 14 residues. Trimming at V came to 1 base and at J to 8 bases, leaving 3 bases not matched to a gene. Germline assignment: CDR1 SSHAT and CDR2 FNYEAQ (reference sequence). In DNA, the CDR3 is TGTGCCAGCAGCTTAGGGACTAGCGTCGATGAGCAGTTCTTC. Its translation: CASSLGTSVDEQFF.

This clone was counted a single time. This chain uses TRBV6-5 with TRBJ2-1; D may be TRBD1 (7 bases). Per germline, CDR1 MNHEY and CDR2 SVGAGI. Between the trimmed V and J ends, which lost 2 bases and 7 bases, there was a span of 12 bases. The CDR3 contains 14 residues. Written as DNA, the CDR3 is TGTGCCAGCAGTTACAGGCAGGGGGGAAATGAGCAGTTCTTC. Its protein is CASSYRQGGNEQFF.

The chain employs TRBV2 and TRBJ2-3; 13 nucleotides agree with TRBD2. Germline values: CDR1 SNHLY, CDR2 FYNNEI. The CDR3 consists of 16 residues. With 7 bases clipped from V and 4 bases from J, the junction kept 8 bases outside the gene matches. CDR3 sequence (DNA): TGTGCCAGCACCCCCGGGGGGACTAGCGGGGCAGATACGCAGTATTTT. It yields the protein CASTPGGTSGADTQYF.

The chain recombines TRBV7-8 with TRBJ1-4; D call uncertain. Trimming removed 1 base from V and 7 bases from J, with 7 bases in between. The V gene's germline CDR1 is SGHVS and CDR2 FQNEAQ. The CDR3 spans 13 residues. CDR3: CASSLGGFEKLFF. Here the CDR3 DNA reads TGTGCCAGCAGCTTAGGAGGTTTTGAAAAACTGTTTTTT.

This clone has a handful of counts. The V gene is TRBV11-2, the J gene TRBJ2-1; 8 bases fit TRBD2. CDR1 is SGHAT and CDR2 is FQNNGV in the germline V gene. J was trimmed by 9 bases and V by 3 bases; bases with no gene match: 4. The CDR3 extends over 13 amino acids. Written as DNA, the CDR3 is TGTGCCAGCAGCTTTTCCGGGAGGGCTGAGCAGTTCTTC. Translation: CASSFSGRAEQFF.

The V gene is TRBV5-1, the J gene TRBJ2-3; 8 bases are shared with TRBD1. J gave up 0 bases and V 5 bases, and 5 bases lay outside the gene matches. Germline CDR1 and CDR2: SGHRS and YFSETQ. The CDR3 sequence is 15 residues long. CDR3 residues: CASSTGQGSTDTQYF. The CDR3 coding sequence is TGCGCCAGCAGTACCGGACAGGGAAGCACAGATACGCAGTATTTT.

This clone was recorded a few times. The CDR3 DNA is TGTGCCAGCAGTCCCATCGGGGGTAGGGGCACTGAAGCTTTCTTT. Translation: CASSPIGGRGTEAFF. The chain is built from TRBV11-2 and TRBJ1-1; D is perhaps TRBD1 (5 bases). V was trimmed by 6 bases and J by 4 bases, leaving 18 bases between them. Germline V gene sequence: CDR1 SGHAT, CDR2 FQNNGV. The CDR3 covers 15 residues. Drawing the rest from reference TRBV11-2 and TRBJ1-1, the complete variable domain is EAGVAQSPRYKIIEKRQSVAFWCNPISGHATLYWYQQILGQGPKLLIQFQNNGVVDDSQLPKDRFSAERLKGVDSTLKIQPAKLEDSAVYLCASSPIGGRGTEAFFGQGTRLTVV.

This chain links TRBV18 with TRBJ1-6, with 10 nucleotides matching TRBD1. The CDR3 has 17 residues. J was trimmed by 0 bases and V by 2 bases; bases with no gene match: 1. In germline, CDR1 is KGHSH, CDR2 LQKENI. The CDR3 loop is CASSPGQGGSYNSPLHF. CDR3 nucleotides: TGTGCCAGCTCACCAGGACAGGGGGGCTCCTATAATTCACCCCTCCACTTT.

The CDR3 DNA reads TGTGCCAGCAGCTTGGGCTCCAGCTCCTACAATGAGCAGTTCTTC. Translated, it gives CASSLGSSSYNEQFF. The chain employs TRBV7-8 and TRBJ2-1; D uncertain. The germline V gene has CDR1 SGHVS and CDR2 FQNEAQ. Trimming shortened V by 3 bases and J by 0 bases, and 9 bases separated the two germline ends. This CDR3 region has 15 residues.

This chain joins TRBV5-1 and TRBJ1-2; no clear D gene. The germline V and J ends were trimmed by 1 base and 2 bases, with 12 bases remaining between them. Per the germline V gene, CDR1 is SGHRS and CDR2 is YFSETQ. There are 15 residues in the CDR3. The CDR3 is CASSLLGRFNYGYTF. CDR3 coding DNA: TGCGCCAGCAGCTTGTTAGGCAGGTTCAACTATGGCTACACCTTC.

This clone was picked up one time. The chain couples TRBV19 to TRBJ2-1, with 13 bases identical to TRBD2. Germline-derived CDR1 and CDR2 are LNHDA and SQIVND (reference sequence). V lost 4 bases to trimming and J lost 2 bases; unmatched junction nucleotides: 5. This CDR3 is 17 amino acids long. The CDR3 sequence: CASSTRLAGGAYNEQFF. CDR3 in DNA: TGTGCCAGTAGTACGAGACTAGCGGGAGGAGCCTACAATGAGCAGTTCTTC.

This clone was counted a few times. The rearrangement uses TRBV10-3 and TRBJ2-1; D might be TRBD2 (5 bases). The CDR3 has 14 amino acids. V lost 2 bases, J lost 9 bases, and 14 bases lay in between. The germline V gene has CDR1 ENHRY and CDR2 SYGVKD. CDR3 DNA: TGTGCCATCAGTGAGCTGTGGTTTCGGGGTGAGCAGTTCTTC. Translating it yields CAISELWFRGEQFF.

This clone was detected only a few times. This sequence joins TRBV24-1 and TRBJ2-7; no clear D. V was cut by 3 bases and J by 6 bases, with 11 bases left in between. The length of the CDR3 is 13 residues. The germline gives CDR1 KGHDR, CDR2 SFDVKD. CDR3 sequence: CATSDILSREQYF. The CDR3 DNA reads TGTGCCACCAGTGATATACTTAGTCGCGAGCAGTACTTC.

This clone turned up a few times. The V and J genes are TRBV6-2 or TRBV6-3 and TRBJ1-4; no clear D. This CDR3 contains 14 residues. V dropped 5 bases and J dropped 8 bases, with 15 bases sitting between them. Germline V CDR1 and CDR2: MNHEY, SVGEGT. CDR3 DNA: TGTGCCAGCAGTCGGCCCCCTGACGGGGAAAAACTGTTTTTT. It translates to CASSRPPDGEKLFF.

This rearrangement joins TRBV11-2 to TRBJ1-5; no reliable D call. V lost 3 bases to trimming and J lost 7 bases, with 10 bases between them. CDR3 length: 13 amino acids. Germline-derived CDR1 and CDR2 are SGHAT and FQNNGV. The CDR3 DNA reads as TGTGCCAGCAGCTTCGAGGGAAGCCAGCCCCAGCATTTT. Its protein is CASSFEGSQPQHF.

The V call is TRBV6-6, the J call TRBJ1-1, with D possibly matching TRBD1 (6 bases). CDR3 length: 14 amino acids. Germline lookup yields CDR1 MNHNY and CDR2 SVGAGI (reference sequence). Between the trimmed V and J ends, which lost 6 bases and 7 bases, there was a span of 18 bases. CDR3 loop: CASSTRQANSEAFF. CDR3 nucleotides: TGTGCCAGCAGCACTCGACAGGCCAATAGTGAAGCTTTCTTT.

The chain links TRBV7-9 to TRBJ1-2; D may be TRBD1 (5 bases). This CDR3 is 15 amino acids long. Germline V CDR1 and CDR2: SEHNR, FQNEAQ (reference sequence). The V end was cut by 5 bases, the J end by 8 bases, with 21 bases between. CDR3 protein: CASSPTIGGAGGYTF. As DNA, the CDR3 is TGTGCCAGCAGCCCCACAATCGGGGGAGCGGGGGGCTACACCTTC.

The CDR3 sequence: CASSQGDSIYGYTF. CDR3 in DNA: TGTGCCAGCAGCCAAGGGGACAGCATCTATGGCTACACCTTC. This chain joins TRBV3-1 (or the pseudogene TRBV3-2) and TRBJ1-2; 7 bases fit TRBD1. Trimming removed 1 base from V and 4 bases from J; junction bases left unmatched: 3. The CDR3 is 14 amino acids. Germline assignment: CDR1 LGHDT and CDR2 YNNKEL (reference sequence).

This clone was observed a handful of times. This chain uses TRBV6-2 or TRBV6-3 with TRBJ2-2; the D gene is possibly TRBD1 (6 bases). V lost 6 bases and J 8 bases, leaving 16 bases between the germline ends. This CDR3 has 14 residues. Germline values: CDR1 MNHEY, CDR2 SVGEGT. The CDR3, as DNA: TGTGCCAGCAGCCTACAGGGAATTGCAGGGGAGCTGTTTTTT. Residues: CASSLQGIAGELFF.